This T cell receptor beta chain came from a study of vaccination and CD4 T cells after COVID-19. Cultured CD4+ T-cell DNA underwent Oncomine TCR Beta short-read sequencing. TCRdb passed the PCR reads through MiXCR, listing each CDR3 protein once. The repertoire holds about 11,000 distinct CDR3 sequences, with 32% as singletons. Treatment meaning: roughly 10-day PBMC culture with coronavirus spike peptide pools or control peptides (ViraFEST assay). The CDR3 runs 14 residues. From germline, CDR1 is LNHDA and CDR2 SQIVND (reference sequence). Trimming at V came to 7 bases and at J to 2 bases, leaving 8 bases not matched to a gene. As concerns this clonotype: Its specificity is not known.

Here the sequenced sample was CD4+ T cells from blood, cultured in vitro, taken after SARS-CoV-2 vaccination. This receptor was identified in a human donor who had recovered from COVID-19. The chain joins TRBV19 to TRBJ2-7; 7 bases fit TRBD1. This CDR3 is CASTAGDRTYEQYF. The DNA for the CDR3 is TGTGCCAGTACCGCTGGGGACAGAACCTACGAGCAGTACTTC.